These 13 T cell receptor beta chains share one sample of origin, sequenced in a study of T cell responses to AZD1222 COVID-19 vaccine. TCRdb keeps only in-frame clones here, not all; method: immunoSEQ multiplex PCR. The sample has about 150,000 clones; about 92% are singletons. The specimen was peripheral blood, collected 28 days after the second AZD1222 dose. All receptors come from an adult who received the AZD1222 COVID-19 vaccine.

The chain combines TRBV9 with TRBJ2-7, with D unclear. The V gene's germline CDR1 is SGDLS and CDR2 YYNGEE. The CDR3 runs 14 residues. Trimming took off 3 bases at V and 2 bases at J, with 12 bases between the two ends. For the CDR3, the DNA is TGTGCCAGCAGCGCCCGGTATGAAACCTACGAGCAGTACTTC. This gives the protein CASSARYETYEQYF.

The chain uses TRBV5-1 and TRBJ2-3, with D maybe TRBD1 (6 bases). V was pared by 0 bases and J by 4 bases, with 12 bases between. The CDR3 is 15 residues long. Germline-derived CDR1 and CDR2 are SGHRS and YFSETQ. The CDR3 nucleotides are TGCGCCAGCAGCTTGGCATCGACAGGCTCAGATACGCAGTATTTT. Its translation: CASSLASTGSDTQYF.

The CDR3 region is CASRTSGSHNEQFF. The CDR3 nucleotides are TGTGCCAGCCGGACTAGCGGGTCCCACAATGAGCAGTTCTTC. This chain links TRBV7-2 with TRBJ2-1; TRBD2 aligns across 11 bases. The CDR3 runs 14 residues. V was pared by 8 bases and J by 5 bases, with 5 bases of the junction left unmatched. Germline CDR1 is SGHTA and CDR2 is FQGNSA.

Comments on this clone: One junction end does not reproduce the germline sequence, and a read error may be involved. The chain is built from TRBV6-5 and TRBJ1-5, with TRBD1 identical over 7 bases. The CDR3 runs to 14 residues. The germline CDR1 and CDR2 sequences are MNHEY and SVGAGI. This chain's CDR3 is CASSRQGSYQPQHF. CDR3 DNA sequence: TGTGCCAGCAGTCGACAGGGTAGCTATCAGCCCCAGCATTTT.

The rearrangement uses TRBV27 and TRBJ2-7; 12 bases line up with TRBD1. This CDR3 spans 14 amino acids. J lost 6 bases, V lost 6 bases, and 6 bases had no gene match. The germline CDR1 and CDR2 sequences are MNHEY and SMNVEV (reference sequence). The CDR3 DNA is TGTGCCAGCAGCGCCGGGACAGGGGGCGGCGAGCAGTACTTC. This translates into CASSAGTGGGEQYF.

The rearrangement links TRBV4-2 to TRBJ1-1; 8 positions match TRBD1. With V trimmed by 1 base and J by 1 base, 14 bases remained unmatched. The CDR3 contains 19 residues. Germline lookup yields CDR1 LGHNA and CDR2 YNFKEQ. CDR3 region: CASSQVLLSRDRKNTEAFF. CDR3 sequence (DNA): TGTGCCAGCAGCCAAGTACTACTTTCCCGGGACAGGAAGAACACTGAAGCTTTCTTT.

The V call is TRBV3-1 (or the pseudogene TRBV3-2), the J call TRBJ1-2; D gene unclear. The germline V gene encodes CDR1 LGHDT and CDR2 YNNKEL (reference sequence). The CDR3 is 11 residues long. The V end lost 1 base, the J end lost 8 bases, and 5 bases lay between the germline ends. The CDR3 nucleotides read TGTGCCAGCAGCCAAGTCAACGGCTACACCTTC. It yields the protein CASSQVNGYTF.

This clone was detected once. The chain combines TRBV11-3 with TRBJ1-2; D is undetermined. The CDR3 is made up of 12 amino acids. CDR1 SGHNT and CDR2 YENEEA come from the germline V gene. V dropped 0 bases and J dropped 4 bases, with 3 bases sitting between them. CDR3 residues: CASSLDSYGYTF. As DNA, the CDR3 is TGTGCCAGCAGCTTAGACAGCTATGGCTACACCTTC.

The chain combines TRBV6-5 with TRBJ1-5, with D hard to call. This CDR3 comprises 15 residues. Germline V lookup: CDR1 MNHEY, CDR2 SVGAGI. Between the trimmed V and J ends, which lost 5 bases and 4 bases, there was a span of 15 bases. The CDR3 nucleotides are TGTGCCAGCAGTCCAGGCAAATTCGGGAATCAGCCCCAGCATTTT. Residues: CASSPGKFGNQPQHF.

The chain combines TRBV9 with TRBJ1-3; no definite D call. The CDR3 length is 18 residues. Germline loops: CDR1 SGDLS, CDR2 YYNGEE. Trimming left V 0 bases short and J 0 bases short, with 16 bases between. The CDR3 DNA is TGTGCCAGCAGCGTAGCCCGTAGCGTCCAGGCCTCTGGAAACACCATATATTTT. This encodes CASSVARSVQASGNTIYF.

This clone was seen a few times. The chain joins TRBV30 to TRBJ2-1, with D possibly TRBD2 on 6 matching bases. CDR1 is GTSNPN and CDR2 is SVGIG in the germline V gene (reference sequence). The CDR3 totals 10 residues. CDR3 residues: CASSRDSQFF. CDR3 coding DNA: TGTGCTTCCAGCCGGGACTCGCAGTTCTTC.

This clone has only one observation. The V and J genes are TRBV15 and TRBJ1-1; D is unclear. The ends were cut back, 1 base at V and 3 bases at J, with 9 bases in the middle. The CDR3 has 14 residues. CDR1 is LNHNV and CDR2 is YYDKDF in the germline V gene (reference sequence). CDR3 protein: CATSRGRGDTEAFF. CDR3 nucleotide sequence: TGTGCCACCAGCAGAGGCCGGGGTGACACTGAAGCTTTCTTT.

The chain employs TRBV10-2 and TRBJ2-1; TRBD2 matches 8 bases. The CDR3 loop spans 14 amino acids. Unmatched junction bases numbered 5, after V lost 7 bases and J lost 3 bases. CDR1 and CDR2 from the germline V gene are WSHSY and SAAADI. Written as DNA, the CDR3 is TGCGCCAGCAAAGATCTAGCGGGCTACAATGAGCAGTTCTTC. Amino acids: CASKDLAGYNEQFF.